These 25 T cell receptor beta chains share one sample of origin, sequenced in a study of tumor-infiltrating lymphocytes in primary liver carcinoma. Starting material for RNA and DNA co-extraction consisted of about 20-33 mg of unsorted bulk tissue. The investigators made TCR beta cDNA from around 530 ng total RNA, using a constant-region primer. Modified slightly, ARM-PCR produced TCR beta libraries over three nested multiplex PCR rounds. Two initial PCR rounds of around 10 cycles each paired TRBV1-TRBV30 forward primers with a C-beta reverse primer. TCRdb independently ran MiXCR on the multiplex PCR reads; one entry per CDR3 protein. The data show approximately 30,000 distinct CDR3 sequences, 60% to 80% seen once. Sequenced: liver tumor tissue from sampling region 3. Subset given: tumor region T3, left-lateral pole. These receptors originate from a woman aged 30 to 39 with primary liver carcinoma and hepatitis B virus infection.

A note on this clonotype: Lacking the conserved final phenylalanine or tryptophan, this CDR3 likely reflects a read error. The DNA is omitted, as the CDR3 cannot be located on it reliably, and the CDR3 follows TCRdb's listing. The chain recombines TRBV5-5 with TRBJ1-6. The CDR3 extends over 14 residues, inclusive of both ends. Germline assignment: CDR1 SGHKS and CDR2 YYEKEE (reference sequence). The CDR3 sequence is CANSLDVSNSPLHY.

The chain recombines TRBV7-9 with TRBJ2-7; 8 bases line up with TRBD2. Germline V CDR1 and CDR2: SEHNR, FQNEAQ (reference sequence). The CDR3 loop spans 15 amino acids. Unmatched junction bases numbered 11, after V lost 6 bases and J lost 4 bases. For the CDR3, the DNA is TGTGCCAGCAGTTGGGGACTAGTCGCTCCTTACGAGCAGTACTTC. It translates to CASSWGLVAPYEQYF.

CDR3 loop: CASSWSCVEYTEAFF. DNA for the CDR3: TGTGCCAGCAGCTGGTCCTGTGTCGAGTACACTGAAGCTTTCTTT. The rearrangement joins TRBV5-4 to TRBJ1-1; D gene unclear. The germline gives CDR1 SGHNT, CDR2 YYREEE (reference sequence). Trimming cost V 3 bases and J 3 bases, with 15 bases left between them. The CDR3 spans 15 residues.

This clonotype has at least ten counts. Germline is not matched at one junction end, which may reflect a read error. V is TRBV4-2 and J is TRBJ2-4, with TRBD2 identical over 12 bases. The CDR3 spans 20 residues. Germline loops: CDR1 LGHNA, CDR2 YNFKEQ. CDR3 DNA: TGTGCCAGTAGCCAAGAGTCCCCTAGCGGGAGGGTAGGGCCAGGAAACATTCAGTACTTC. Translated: CASSQESPSGRVGPGNIQYF.

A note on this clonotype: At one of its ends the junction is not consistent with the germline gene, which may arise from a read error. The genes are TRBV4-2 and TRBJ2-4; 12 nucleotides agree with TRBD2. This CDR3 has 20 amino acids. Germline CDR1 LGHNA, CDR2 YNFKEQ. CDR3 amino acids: CARSQESPSGRVGSGNIQYF. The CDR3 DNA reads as TGTGCCAGGAGCCAAGAGTCCCCTAGCGGGAGGGTAGGGTCAGGAAACATTCAGTACTTC.

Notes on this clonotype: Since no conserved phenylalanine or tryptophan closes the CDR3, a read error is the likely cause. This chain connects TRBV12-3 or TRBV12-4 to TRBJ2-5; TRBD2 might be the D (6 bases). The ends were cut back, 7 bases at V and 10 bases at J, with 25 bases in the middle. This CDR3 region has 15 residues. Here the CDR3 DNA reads TGTGCCAGCAACACCTACCCCGGGAGCGAAGAGGTCCAGTACCTC. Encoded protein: CASNTYPGSEEVQYL.

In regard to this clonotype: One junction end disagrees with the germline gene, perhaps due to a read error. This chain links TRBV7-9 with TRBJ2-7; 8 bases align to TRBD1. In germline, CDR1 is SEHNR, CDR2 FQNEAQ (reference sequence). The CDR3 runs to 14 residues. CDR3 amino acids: CASSWTGFGYQQYF. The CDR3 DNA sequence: TGTGCCAGCAGCTGGACAGGGTTCGGCTACCAGCAGTATTTC.

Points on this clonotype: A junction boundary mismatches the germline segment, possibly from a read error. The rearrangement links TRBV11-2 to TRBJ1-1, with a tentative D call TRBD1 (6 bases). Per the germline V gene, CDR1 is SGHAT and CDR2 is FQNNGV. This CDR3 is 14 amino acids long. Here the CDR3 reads CVSRYEGGRAEAFF. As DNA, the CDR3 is TGTGTCAGCAGATATGAAGGGGGGAGGGCTGAAGCTTTCTTT.

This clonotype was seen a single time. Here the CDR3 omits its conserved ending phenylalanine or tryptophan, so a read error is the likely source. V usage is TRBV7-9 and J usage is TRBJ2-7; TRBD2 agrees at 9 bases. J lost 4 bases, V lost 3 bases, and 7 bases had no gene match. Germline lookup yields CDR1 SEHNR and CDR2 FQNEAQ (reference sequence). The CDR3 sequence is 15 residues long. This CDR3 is CASSLGLAASYEQYS. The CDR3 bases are TGTGCCAGCAGCTTGGGACTAGCCGCATCTTACGAGCAGTACTCC.

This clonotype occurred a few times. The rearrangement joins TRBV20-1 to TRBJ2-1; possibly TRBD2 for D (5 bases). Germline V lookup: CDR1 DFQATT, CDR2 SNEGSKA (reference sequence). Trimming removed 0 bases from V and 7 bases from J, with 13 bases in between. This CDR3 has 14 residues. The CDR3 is CSAREAAASNEQFF. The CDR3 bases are TGCAGTGCTAGAGAAGCGGCGGCGTCGAATGAGCAGTTCTTC.

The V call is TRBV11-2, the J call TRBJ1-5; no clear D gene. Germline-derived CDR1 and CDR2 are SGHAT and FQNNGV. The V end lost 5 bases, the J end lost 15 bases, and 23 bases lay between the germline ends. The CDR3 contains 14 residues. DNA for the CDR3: TGTGCCAGCAGCCGCGTCGGTCGCAATCAGCACCTGCATTTT. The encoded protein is CASSRVGRNQHLHF.

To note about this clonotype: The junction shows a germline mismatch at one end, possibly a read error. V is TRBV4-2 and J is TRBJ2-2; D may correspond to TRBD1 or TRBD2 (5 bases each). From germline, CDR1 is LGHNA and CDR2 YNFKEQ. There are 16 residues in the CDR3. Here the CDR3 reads CANSHIGTKELGELFF. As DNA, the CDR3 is TGTGCCAACAGCCATATCGGGACCAAGGAACTTGGGGAGCTGTTTTTT.

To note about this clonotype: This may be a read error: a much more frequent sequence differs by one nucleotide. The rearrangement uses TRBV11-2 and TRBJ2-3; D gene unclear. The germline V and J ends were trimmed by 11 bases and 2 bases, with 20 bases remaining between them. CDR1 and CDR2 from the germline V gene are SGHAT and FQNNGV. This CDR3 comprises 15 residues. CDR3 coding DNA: TGTGCCTGCAACTCGCCCGGCGGACCCACAGATACGCAGTATTTT. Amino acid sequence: CACNSPGGPTDTQYF.

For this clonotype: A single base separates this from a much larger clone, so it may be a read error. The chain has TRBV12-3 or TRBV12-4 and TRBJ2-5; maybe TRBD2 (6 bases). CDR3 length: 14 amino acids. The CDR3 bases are TGTGGCAGCACCTACCCCGGGAGCGAAGAGACCCAGTACTTC. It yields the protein CGSTYPGSEETQYF.

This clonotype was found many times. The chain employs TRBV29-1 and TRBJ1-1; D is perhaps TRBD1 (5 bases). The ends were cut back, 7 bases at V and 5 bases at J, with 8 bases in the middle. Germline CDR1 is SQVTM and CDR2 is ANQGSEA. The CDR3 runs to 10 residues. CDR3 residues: CSAWGTEAFF. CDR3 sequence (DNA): TGCAGCGCCTGGGGGACTGAAGCTTTCTTT.

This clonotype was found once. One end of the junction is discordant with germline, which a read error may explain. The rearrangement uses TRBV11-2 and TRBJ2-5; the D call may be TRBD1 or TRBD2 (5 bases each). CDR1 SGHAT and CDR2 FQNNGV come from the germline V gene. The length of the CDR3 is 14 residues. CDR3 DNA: TGTGCTAGCAGCTTGAGACAGAGGGAAGGGACCCAGTATTTC. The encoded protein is CASSLRQREGTQYF.

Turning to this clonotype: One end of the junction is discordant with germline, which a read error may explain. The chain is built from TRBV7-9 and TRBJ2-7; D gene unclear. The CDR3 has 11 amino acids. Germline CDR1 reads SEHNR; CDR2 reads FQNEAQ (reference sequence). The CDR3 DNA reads TGTACCAGCAGCTTAGGGAACGGGCAATACTTC. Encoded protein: CTSSLGNGQYF.

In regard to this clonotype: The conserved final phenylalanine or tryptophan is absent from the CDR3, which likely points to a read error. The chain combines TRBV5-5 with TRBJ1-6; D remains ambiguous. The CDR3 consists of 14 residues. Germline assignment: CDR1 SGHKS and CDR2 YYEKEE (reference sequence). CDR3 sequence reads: CANSLDVSNTPLHL. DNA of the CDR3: TGTGCCAACAGCTTGGACGTCAGTAATACACCCCTCCACCTT.

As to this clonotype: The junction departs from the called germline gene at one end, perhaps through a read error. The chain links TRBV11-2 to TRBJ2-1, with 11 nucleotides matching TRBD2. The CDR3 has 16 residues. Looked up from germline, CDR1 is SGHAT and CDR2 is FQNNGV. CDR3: CAGSSRTSGCGGEQFF. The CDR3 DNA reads TGTGCCGGCAGCTCCCGGACTAGCGGGTGCGGGGGGGAGCAGTTCTTC. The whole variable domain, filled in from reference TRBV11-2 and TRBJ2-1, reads EAGVAQSPRYKIIEKRQSVAFWCNPISGHATLYWYQQILGQGPKLLIQFQNNGVVDDSQLPKDRFSAERLKGVDSTLKIQPAKLEDSAVYLCAGSSRTSGCGGEQFFGPGTRLTVL.

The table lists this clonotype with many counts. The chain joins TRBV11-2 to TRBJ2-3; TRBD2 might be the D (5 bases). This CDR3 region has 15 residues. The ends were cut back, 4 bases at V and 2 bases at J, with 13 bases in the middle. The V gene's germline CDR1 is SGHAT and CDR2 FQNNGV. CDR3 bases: TGTGCCAGCAGCTCCTGGCTGAGGGACACAGATACGCAGTATTTT. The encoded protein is CASSSWLRDTDTQYF.

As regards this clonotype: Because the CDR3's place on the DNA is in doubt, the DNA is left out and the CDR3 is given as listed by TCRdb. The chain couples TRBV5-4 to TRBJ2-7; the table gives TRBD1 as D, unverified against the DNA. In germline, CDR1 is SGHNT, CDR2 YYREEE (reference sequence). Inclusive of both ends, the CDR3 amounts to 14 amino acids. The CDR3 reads CTSTFGYRCSEQYF.

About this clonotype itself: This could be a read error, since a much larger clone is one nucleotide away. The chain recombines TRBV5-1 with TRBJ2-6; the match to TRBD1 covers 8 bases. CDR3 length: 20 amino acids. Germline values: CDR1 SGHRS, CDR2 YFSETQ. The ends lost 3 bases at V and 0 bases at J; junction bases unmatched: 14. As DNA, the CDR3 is TGCGCCAGCAGCTCGGGGGCAGGGGGCGGTTCGGCCTCTGGGGCCAACGTCCTGACTTTC. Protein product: CASSSGAGGGSASGANVLTF.

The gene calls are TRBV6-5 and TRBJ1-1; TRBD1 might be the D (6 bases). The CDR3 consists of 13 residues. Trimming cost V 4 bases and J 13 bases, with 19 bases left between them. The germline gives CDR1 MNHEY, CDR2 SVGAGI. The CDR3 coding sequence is TGTGCCAGCAGTTGGAACAGGGACGTTAAAGTTTTCTTT. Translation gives CASSWNRDVKVFF.

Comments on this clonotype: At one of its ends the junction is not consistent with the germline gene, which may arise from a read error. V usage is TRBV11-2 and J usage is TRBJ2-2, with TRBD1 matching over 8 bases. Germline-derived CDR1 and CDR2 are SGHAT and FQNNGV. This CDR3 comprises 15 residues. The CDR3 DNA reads TGTATCAGCAGCGTAGAGACAGGGGACACCGGGGAGCTATTTTTT. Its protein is CISSVETGDTGELFF. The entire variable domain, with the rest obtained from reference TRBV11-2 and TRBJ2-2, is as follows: EAGVAQSPRYKIIEKRQSVAFWCNPISGHATLYWYQQILGQGPKLLIQFQNNGVVDDSQLPKDRFSAERLKGVDSTLKIQPAKLEDSAVYLCISSVETGDTGELFFGEGSRLTVL.

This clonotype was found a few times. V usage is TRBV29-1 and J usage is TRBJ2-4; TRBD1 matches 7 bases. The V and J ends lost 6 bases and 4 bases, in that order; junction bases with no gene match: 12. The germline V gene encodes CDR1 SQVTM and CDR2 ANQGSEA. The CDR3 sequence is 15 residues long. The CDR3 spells CSVWRGDSAKNIQYF. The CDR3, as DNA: TGCAGCGTCTGGAGAGGGGACAGCGCTAAAAACATTCAGTACTTC.